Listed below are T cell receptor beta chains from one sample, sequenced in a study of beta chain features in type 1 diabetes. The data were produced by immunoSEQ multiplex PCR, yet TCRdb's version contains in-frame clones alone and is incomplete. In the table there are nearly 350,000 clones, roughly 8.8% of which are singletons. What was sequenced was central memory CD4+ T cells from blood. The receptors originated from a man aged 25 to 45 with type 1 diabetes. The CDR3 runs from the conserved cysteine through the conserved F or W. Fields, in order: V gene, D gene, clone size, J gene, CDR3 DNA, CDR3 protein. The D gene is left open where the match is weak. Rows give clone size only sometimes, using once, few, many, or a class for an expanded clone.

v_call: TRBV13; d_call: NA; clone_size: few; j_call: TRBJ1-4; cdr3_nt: TGTGCCAGCAGCTTGGGGGGACACCTGAGGGAAAAACTGTTTTTT; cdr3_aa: CASSLGGHLREKLFF
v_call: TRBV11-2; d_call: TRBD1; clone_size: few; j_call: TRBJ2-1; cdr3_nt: TGTGCCAGCAGCTTGGACAGGTGGGACAATGAGCAGTTCTTC; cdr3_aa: CASSLDRWDNEQFF
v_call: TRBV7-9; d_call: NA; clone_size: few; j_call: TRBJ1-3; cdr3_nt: TGTGCCAGCAGCTTGGGCTCTAGGGTTCCTGGAAACACCATATATTTT; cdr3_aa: CASSLGSRVPGNTIYF
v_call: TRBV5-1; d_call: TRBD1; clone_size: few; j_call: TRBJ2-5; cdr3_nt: TGCGCCAGCAGCTTGGGCGAGACAGGGGCCCGAGGAGCGAAGACCCAGTACTTC; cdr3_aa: CASSLGETGARGAKTQYF
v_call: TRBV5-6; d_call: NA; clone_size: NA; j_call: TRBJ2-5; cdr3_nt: TGTGCCAGCAGCCGGTTTACGCGTAATCAGAACCAAGAGACCCAGTACTTC; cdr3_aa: CASSRFTRNQNQETQYF
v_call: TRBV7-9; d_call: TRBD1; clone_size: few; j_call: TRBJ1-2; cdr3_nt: TGTGCCAGCAGCTTAGGGGGGACAGTAGATGGCTACACCTTC; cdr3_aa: CASSLGGTVDGYTF
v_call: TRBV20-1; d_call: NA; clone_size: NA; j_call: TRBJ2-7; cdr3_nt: TGCAGTGCCCCTGGACGGGACGAGCAGTACTTC; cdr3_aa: CSAPGRDEQYF
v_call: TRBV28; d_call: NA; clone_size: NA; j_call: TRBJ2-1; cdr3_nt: TGCGCCGCAGAGGGCTCCTACAATGAGCAGTTCTTC; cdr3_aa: CAAEGSYNEQFF
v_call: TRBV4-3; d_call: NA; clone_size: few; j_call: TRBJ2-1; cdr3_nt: TGCGCCAGCAGCCAAGATCCCGGCGGGACTTTATTCTATGAGCAGTTCTTC; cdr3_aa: CASSQDPGGTLFYEQFF
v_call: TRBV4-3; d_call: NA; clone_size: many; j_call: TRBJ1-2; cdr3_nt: TGCGCCAGCAGCCAAGACTGGTCAGCTAACTATGGCTACACCTTC; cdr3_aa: CASSQDWSANYGYTF
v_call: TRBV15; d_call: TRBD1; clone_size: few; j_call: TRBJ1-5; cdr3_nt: TGTGCCACCAGCAGAGCGGGACAGGGGTTGATGGGCAATCAGCCCCAGCATTTT; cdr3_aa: CATSRAGQGLMGNQPQHF
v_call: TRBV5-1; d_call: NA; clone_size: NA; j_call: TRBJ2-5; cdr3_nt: TGCGCCAGCAGCTTGGCCGGACCGGCTAAAGAGACCCAGTACTTC; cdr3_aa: CASSLAGPAKETQYF
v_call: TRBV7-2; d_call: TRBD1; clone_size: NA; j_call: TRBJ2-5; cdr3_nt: TGTGCCAGCAGCTTACAGGGGGCGTCGCGAGAGACCCAGTACTTC; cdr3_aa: CASSLQGASRETQYF
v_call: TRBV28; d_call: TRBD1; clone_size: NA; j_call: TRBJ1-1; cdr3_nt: TGTGCCAGCAGTTGGGGACAGACTGAAGCTTTCTTT; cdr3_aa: CASSWGQTEAFF
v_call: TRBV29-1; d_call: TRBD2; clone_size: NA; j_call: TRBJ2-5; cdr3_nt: TGCAGCGTGAGCCAAACCAGCGGGGTTATAGAGACCCAGTACTTC; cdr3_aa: CSVSQTSGVIETQYF
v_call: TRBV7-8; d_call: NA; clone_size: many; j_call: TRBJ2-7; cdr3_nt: TGTGCCAGCAGCGGGCAGGGGTGGACGGACGAGCAGTACTTC; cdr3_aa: CASSGQGWTDEQYF
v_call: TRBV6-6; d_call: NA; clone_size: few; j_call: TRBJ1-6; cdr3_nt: TGTGCCAGCAGTTACCTCGGGACCGAGGATAATTCACCCCTCCACTTT; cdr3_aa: CASSYLGTEDNSPLHF
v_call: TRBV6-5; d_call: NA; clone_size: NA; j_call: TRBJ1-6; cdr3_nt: TGTGCCAGCAGGGCCGGACGGATGAATTCACCCCTCCACTTT; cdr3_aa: CASRAGRMNSPLHF
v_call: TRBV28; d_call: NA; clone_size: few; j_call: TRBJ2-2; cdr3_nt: TGTGCTGCCCAGCAGTTTCAAGGGGGGACATACACCGGGGAGCTGTTTTTT; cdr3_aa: CAAQQFQGGTYTGELFF
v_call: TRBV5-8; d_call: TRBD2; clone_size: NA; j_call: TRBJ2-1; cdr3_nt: TGTGCCAGCAGCCCGGGACTAGCGGGGGACTACAATGAGCAGTTCTTC; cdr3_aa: CASSPGLAGDYNEQFF
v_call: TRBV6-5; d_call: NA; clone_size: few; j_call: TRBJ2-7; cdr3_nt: TGTGCCAGCACAAGTCACAGCCACGAGCAGTACTTC; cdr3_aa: CASTSHSHEQYF
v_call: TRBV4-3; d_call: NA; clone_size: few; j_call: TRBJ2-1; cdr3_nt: TGCGCCAGCAGCCAAGATCGAGATCCTTACAATGAGCAGTTCTTC; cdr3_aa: CASSQDRDPYNEQFF
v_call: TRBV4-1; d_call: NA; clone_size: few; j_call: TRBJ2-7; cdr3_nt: TGCGCCAGCAGCCAAGATGCTATTCCCTCCTACGAGCAGTACTTC; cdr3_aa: CASSQDAIPSYEQYF
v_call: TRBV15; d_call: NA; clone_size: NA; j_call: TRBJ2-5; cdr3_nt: TGTGCCACCAGCAGAGAAGCAGGGGGGGAGACCCAGTACTTC; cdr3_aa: CATSREAGGETQYF
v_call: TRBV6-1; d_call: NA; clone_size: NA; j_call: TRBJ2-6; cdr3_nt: TGTGCCAGCAGTGAAGGTGCCGGGGCCAACGTCCTGACTTTC; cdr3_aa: CASSEGAGANVLTF
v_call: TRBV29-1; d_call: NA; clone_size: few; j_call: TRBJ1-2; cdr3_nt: TGCAGCGCCGTCGACAGAAATAACTATGGCTACACCTTC; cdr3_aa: CSAVDRNNYGYTF
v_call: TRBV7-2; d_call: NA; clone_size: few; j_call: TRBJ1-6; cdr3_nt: TGTGCCAGCAGCTTAGAAAGGTCGGGGCTTCGTTCACCCCTCCACTTT; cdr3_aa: CASSLERSGLRSPLHF
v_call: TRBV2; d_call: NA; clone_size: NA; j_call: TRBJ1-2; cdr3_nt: TGTGCCAGCAGTGTGGGCGTAGAGGGTGGCTACACCTTC; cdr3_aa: CASSVGVEGGYTF
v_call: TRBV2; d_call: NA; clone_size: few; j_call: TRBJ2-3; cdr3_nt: TGTGCCAGCCAGGAAGTAACCCCTAGCACAGATACGCAGTATTTT; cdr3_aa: CASQEVTPSTDTQYF
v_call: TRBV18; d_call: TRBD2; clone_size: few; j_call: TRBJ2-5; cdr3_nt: TGTGCCAGCTCACCGGGGACTAGCGGTTCTCAAGAGACCCAGTACTTC; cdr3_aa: CASSPGTSGSQETQYF
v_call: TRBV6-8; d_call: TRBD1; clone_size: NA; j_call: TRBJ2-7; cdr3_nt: TGTGCCAGGGGGGACAGCTTCTCCTACGAGCAGTACTTC; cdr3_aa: CARGDSFSYEQYF
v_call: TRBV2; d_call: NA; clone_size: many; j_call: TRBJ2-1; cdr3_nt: TGTGCCAGCAGTGAAGACAGGACCTGGGGTGAGCAGTTCTTC; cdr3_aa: CASSEDRTWGEQFF
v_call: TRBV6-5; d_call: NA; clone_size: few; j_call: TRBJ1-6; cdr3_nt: TGTGCCAGCAGTTACTCCCAGGGATCGAGTAATTCACCCCTCCACTTT; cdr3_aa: CASSYSQGSSNSPLHF
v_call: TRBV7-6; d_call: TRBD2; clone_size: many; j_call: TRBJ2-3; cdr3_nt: TGTGCCAGCAGCTTAGACGGGGGGGCCAAAGATACGCAGTATTTT; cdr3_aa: CASSLDGGAKDTQYF
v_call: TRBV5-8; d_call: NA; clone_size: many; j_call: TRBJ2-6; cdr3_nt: TGTGCCAGCAGATCCGGGGCCAACGTCCTGACTTTC; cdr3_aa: CASRSGANVLTF
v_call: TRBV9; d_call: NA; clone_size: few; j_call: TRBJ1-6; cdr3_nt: TGTGCCAGCAGCGTAGGATCGACAGCGCGTCGTTCACCCCTCCACTTT; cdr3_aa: CASSVGSTARRSPLHF
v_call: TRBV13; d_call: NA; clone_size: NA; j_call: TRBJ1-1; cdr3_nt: TGTGCCAGCAGCCGGGGTCCCACTGAAGCTTTCTTT; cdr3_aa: CASSRGPTEAFF
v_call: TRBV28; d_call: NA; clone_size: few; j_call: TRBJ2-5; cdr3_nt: TGTGCCAGCAGCTTAGGGTACCAAGAGACCCAGTACTTC; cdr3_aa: CASSLGYQETQYF
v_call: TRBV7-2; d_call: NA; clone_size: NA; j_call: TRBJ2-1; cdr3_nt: TGTGCCAGCAGCCCGACTACGAATGAGCAGTTCTTC; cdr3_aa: CASSPTTNEQFF
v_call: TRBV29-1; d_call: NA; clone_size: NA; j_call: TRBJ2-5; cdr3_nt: TGCAGCGTTGATGACGGAGCGCACGAGACCCAGTACTTC; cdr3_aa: CSVDDGAHETQYF
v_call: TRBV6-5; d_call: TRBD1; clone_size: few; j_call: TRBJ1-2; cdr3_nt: TGTGCCAGCAGTGCCCCAACAGGGGATGGTTATGGCTACACCTTC; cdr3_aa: CASSAPTGDGYGYTF
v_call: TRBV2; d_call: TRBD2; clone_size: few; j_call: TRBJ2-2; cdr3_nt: TGTGCCAGCAGTGAACCAGCGGGGGGCCCTTTTCGAACCGGGGAGCTGTTTTTT; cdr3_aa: CASSEPAGGPFRTGELFF
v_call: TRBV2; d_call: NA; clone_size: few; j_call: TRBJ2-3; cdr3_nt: TGTGCCAGCACTTTCCAGGGCACAGATACGCAGTATTTT; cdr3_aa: CASTFQGTDTQYF
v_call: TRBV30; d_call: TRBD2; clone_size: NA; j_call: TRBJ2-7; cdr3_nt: TGTGCCTGCCGGGGGGGACTATCCTACGAGCAGTACTTC; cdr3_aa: CACRGGLSYEQYF